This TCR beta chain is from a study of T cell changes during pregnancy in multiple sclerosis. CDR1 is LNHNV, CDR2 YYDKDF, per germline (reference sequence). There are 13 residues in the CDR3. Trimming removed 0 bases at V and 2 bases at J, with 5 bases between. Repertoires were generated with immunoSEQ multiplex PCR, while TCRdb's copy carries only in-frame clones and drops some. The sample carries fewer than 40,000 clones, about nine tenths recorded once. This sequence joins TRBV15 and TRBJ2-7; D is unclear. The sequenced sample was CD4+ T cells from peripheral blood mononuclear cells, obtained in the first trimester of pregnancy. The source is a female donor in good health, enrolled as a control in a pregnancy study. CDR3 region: CATSRDATYEQYF. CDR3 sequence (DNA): TGTGCCACCAGCAGAGATGCGACCTACGAGCAGTACTTC.